These 16 T cell receptor beta chains were sequenced from one sample in a study of cytotoxic CD8 clonotypes in ibrutinib-treated CLL (dated by TCRdb to about 2021). The method was the immunoSEQ multiplex PCR assay. TCRdb took over this immuneACCESS table, retaining in-frame rearrangements with V and J assigned. Such tables are incomplete; in checked studies, under half of the missing clones stem from an unresolved V gene, and the remainder is unexplained. A total of under 200,000 clones appear in this sample, approximately 80% of them only once. 2% to 2.5% of the sample lies in the top ten. The time point label here, explained by the study, means: approximately eleven months on ibrutinib. The material sequenced was PBMCs, taken after 12 months of ibrutinib treatment. These receptors came from a human donor with chronic lymphocytic leukemia.

The chain uses TRBV18 and TRBJ2-3; 8 bases map to TRBD2. The V and J ends lost 0 bases and 5 bases, in that order; junction bases with no gene match: 7. Germline loops: CDR1 KGHSH, CDR2 LQKENI. The CDR3 is 16 amino acids. CDR3 region: CASSPPTGGGGDTQYF. The CDR3 DNA reads as TGTGCCAGCTCACCACCGACGGGGGGGGGCGGAGATACGCAGTATTTT. Together with reference TRBV18 and TRBJ2-3, the CDR3 gives the full variable domain: NAGVMQNPRHLVRRRGQEARLRCSPMKGHSHVYWYRQLPEEGLKFMVYLQKENIIDESGMPKERFSAEFPKEGPSILRIQQVVRGDSAAYFCASSPPTGGGGDTQYFGPGTRLTVL.

The chain uses TRBV12-5 and TRBJ1-1, with unresolved D. This CDR3 contains 13 residues. V dropped 4 bases and J dropped 3 bases, with 9 bases sitting between them. The germline gives CDR1 LGHNT, CDR2 FRNRAP. The CDR3 loop reads CASGYTPDTEAFF. The CDR3 nucleotides are TGTGCTAGTGGTTATACTCCAGACACTGAAGCTTTCTTT. Supplemented by reference TRBV12-5 and TRBJ1-1, the full variable domain reads DARVTQTPRHKVTEMGQEVTMRCQPILGHNTVFWYRQTMMQGLELLAYFRNRAPLDDSGMPKDRFSAEMPDATLATLKIQPSEPRDSAVYFCASGYTPDTEAFFGQGTRLTVV.

The CDR3 protein is CAWSSYRGANTGELFF. The CDR3 nucleotides read TGTGCCTGGAGTTCTTACAGGGGCGCGAACACCGGGGAGCTGTTTTTT. This chain links TRBV30 with TRBJ2-2; 7 bases map to TRBD1. Germline CDR1 is GTSNPN and CDR2 is SVGIG (reference sequence). V lost 2 bases to trimming and J lost 0 bases; unmatched junction nucleotides: 6. The CDR3 runs 16 residues.

CDR3 nucleotide sequence: TGTGCCAGCACCGGGACAGGGGAGCGTCGCGAGCAGTACTTC. Translation gives CASTGTGERREQYF. J is TRBJ2-7 and V is TRBV6-6, with 10 positions matching TRBD1. Germline V gene lookup returns CDR1 MNHNY and CDR2 SVGAGI (reference sequence). CDR3 length: 14 residues. V shed 7 bases, J shed 6 bases, and the junction held 9 bases outside the gene matches.

The chain joins TRBV5-1 to TRBJ1-1; the D is unclear. The CDR3 extends over 15 amino acids. Trimming removed 0 bases at V and 4 bases at J, with 13 bases between. Germline CDR1 SGHRS, CDR2 YFSETQ. The DNA for the CDR3 is TGCGCCAGCAGCTTGGAAGGTTTGGTGGTCACTGAAGCTTTCTTT. This codes for CASSLEGLVVTEAFF.

The rearrangement uses TRBV19 and TRBJ2-7; TRBD1 matches at 7 bases. The CDR3 length is 13 residues. Germline lookup yields CDR1 LNHDA and CDR2 SQIVND (reference sequence). J lost 11 bases, V lost 10 bases, and 17 bases had no gene match. The CDR3 DNA reads as TGTGCCACCACATCCGGGACAGACCCTTTGAAGTACTTC. Residues: CATTSGTDPLKYF.

Written as DNA, the CDR3 is TGTGCCAGCAGCTTGGTTATGGGGGAGCAGTACTTC. It codes for CASSLVMGEQYF. The chain uses TRBV5-4 and TRBJ2-7; D not resolved. The germline V and J ends were trimmed by 0 bases and 7 bases, with 8 bases remaining between them. CDR1 is SGHNT, CDR2 YYREEE, per germline (reference sequence). This CDR3 has 12 amino acids.

The chain is built from TRBV11-2 and TRBJ2-3; D remains ambiguous. Germline lookup yields CDR1 SGHAT and CDR2 FQNNGV. The CDR3 has 13 amino acids. Trimming stripped 3 bases from V and 3 bases from J, with 7 bases between. Here the CDR3 reads CASSLMETDTQYF. The CDR3 nucleotides are TGTGCCAGCAGCTTGATGGAGACAGATACGCAGTATTTT.

Here the CDR3 DNA reads TGTGCCAGCATAAGAGACACTGAAGCTTTCTTT. It encodes CASIRDTEAFF. The V gene is TRBV28, the J gene TRBJ1-1, with D hard to call. The germline gives CDR1 MDHEN, CDR2 SYDVKM. The CDR3 length is 11 residues. The V gene lost 7 bases and the J gene lost 3 bases, with 6 bases spanning the gap.

This sequence joins TRBV2 and TRBJ1-2; the match to TRBD1 covers 10 bases. CDR3 length equals 18 residues. The ends lost 6 bases at V and 6 bases at J; junction bases unmatched: 19. The V gene's germline CDR1 is SNHLY and CDR2 FYNNEI. The CDR3, as DNA: TGTGCCAGCAGAGACACCGGGACAGGGGCGGTAATTATCAATGGCTACACCTTC. This sequence encodes CASRDTGTGAVIINGYTF.

This clone was observed a few times. This chain joins TRBV19 and TRBJ1-3; possibly TRBD1 for D (6 bases). V was pared by 7 bases and J by 0 bases, with 10 bases between. The CDR3 has 14 residues. Germline lookup yields CDR1 LNHDA and CDR2 SQIVND (reference sequence). In DNA, the CDR3 is TGTGCCAGTACAACAGGGAGCTCTGGAAACACCATATATTTT. It encodes CASTTGSSGNTIYF.

This chain connects TRBV15 to TRBJ1-1; D not certain. The CDR3 totals 13 residues. The germline V gene encodes CDR1 LNHNV and CDR2 YYDKDF (reference sequence). With 0 bases removed from V and 0 bases from J, the gap between germline ends came to 2 bases. The CDR3: CATSRDLNTEAFF. CDR3 DNA sequence: TGTGCCACCAGCAGAGACCTGAACACTGAAGCTTTCTTT.

This chain joins TRBV27 and TRBJ2-5; 14 bases match TRBD2. This CDR3 contains 17 residues. Germline CDR1 MNHEY, CDR2 SMNVEV (reference sequence). J gave up 4 bases and V 4 bases, and 8 bases lay outside the gene matches. CDR3 amino acids: CASSSTSGGAERETQYF. The CDR3 DNA reads TGTGCCAGCAGTTCGACTAGCGGGGGGGCGGAAAGAGAGACCCAGTACTTC.

This chain connects TRBV27 to TRBJ1-3; the D gene is possibly TRBD1 (6 bases). The germline V and J ends were trimmed by 5 bases and 2 bases, with 10 bases remaining between them. Germline V gives CDR1 MNHEY, CDR2 SMNVEV (reference sequence). The CDR3 is made up of 14 amino acids. In DNA form, the CDR3 reads TGTGCCAGCAGTCTGACAGGCCCTGGAAACACCATATATTTT. This encodes CASSLTGPGNTIYF.

This clone was found a few times. The CDR3 DNA sequence: TGTGCCAGCAGTGAAGCGCTGGGTCGCTACACCTTC. Translation: CASSEALGRYTF. The chain recombines TRBV6-1 with TRBJ1-2, with D unclear. Trimming shortened V by 0 bases and J by 9 bases, and 8 bases separated the two germline ends. This CDR3 is 12 amino acids long. Germline V lookup: CDR1 MNHNS, CDR2 SASEGT.

V and J are TRBV5-1 and TRBJ2-3; 15 positions agree with TRBD2. V was pared by 5 bases and J by 4 bases, with 5 bases of the junction left unmatched. The V gene's germline CDR1 is SGHRS and CDR2 YFSETQ. This CDR3 has 16 residues. CDR3 DNA: TGCGCCAGCAGACGGACTAGCGGGGGGGGCGCAGATACGCAGTATTTT. This sequence encodes CASRRTSGGGADTQYF.